Each of the 7 T cell receptor beta chains below was sequenced from the same sample in a study of cytomegalovirus exposure and HLA in healthy donors. Vbeta (60) and Jbeta (13) primers were used in the PCR. The assay was immunoSEQ multiplex PCR, and TCRdb's table has in-frame clones only and misses some. This table holds roughly 190,000 clones, roughly 8.7% found once. The specimen was PBMCs. The receptors were sampled from a woman aged 30 to 39 in good health and CMV-seropositive.

The chain is built from TRBV2 and TRBJ1-1; 9 nucleotides match TRBD1. CDR3 length: 17 amino acids. V gave up 9 bases and J gave up 2 bases; unmatched junction bases: 16. The germline CDR1 and CDR2 sequences are SNHLY and FYNNEI. In DNA form, the CDR3 reads TGTGCCAGTTATAACAGGGGGCAAGGAGTGGGAAACACTGAAGCTTTCTTT. Translation gives CASYNRGQGVGNTEAFF. Combining the CDR3 with reference TRBV2 and TRBJ1-1 gives the whole variable domain EPEVTQTPSHQVTQMGQEVILRCVPISNHLYFYWYRQILGQKVEFLVSFYNNEISEKSEIFDDQFSVERPDGSNFTLKIRSTKLEDSAMYFCASYNRGQGVGNTEAFFGQGTRLTVV.

The sample holds a few counts of this clone. The chain carries TRBV5-1 and TRBJ2-1; D is undetermined. There are 15 residues in the CDR3. Trimming took off 5 bases at V and 0 bases at J, with 12 bases between the two ends. CDR1 SGHRS and CDR2 YFSETQ come from the germline V gene. CDR3 sequence (DNA): TGCGCCAGCAGTTTCGACAAATACTCCTACAATGAGCAGTTCTTC. This translates into CASSFDKYSYNEQFF.

The rearrangement links TRBV7-2 to TRBJ2-1, with 14 bases matching TRBD2. CDR1 and CDR2 (germline): SGHTA, FQGNSA. The CDR3 has 13 amino acids. The trim removed 5 bases at V and 15 bases at J, leaving 6 bases unmatched. CDR3 protein: CASSPGTSGSGFF. The CDR3 DNA follows: TGTGCCAGCAGCCCGGGGACTAGCGGGAGTGGGTTCTTC.

The chain recombines TRBV4-1 with TRBJ1-3; 7 nucleotides match TRBD1. With V trimmed by 4 bases and J by 1 base, 13 bases remained unmatched. Germline-derived CDR1 and CDR2 are MGHRA and YSYEKL. CDR3 length equals 18 residues. CDR3 residues: CASSLRQGRVISGNTIYF. For the CDR3, the DNA is TGCGCCAGCAGCCTTCGACAGGGAAGGGTAATATCTGGAAACACCATATATTTT.

The rearrangement links TRBV6-4 to TRBJ2-6; D is perhaps TRBD2 (5 bases). CDR3 length: 13 amino acids. Per germline, CDR1 MRHNA and CDR2 SNTAGT. Between the trimmed V and J ends, which lost 8 bases and 3 bases, there was a span of 8 bases. The CDR3 DNA is TGTGCCAGCTCGGGGAATGGGGCCAACGTCCTGACTTTC. Protein sequence: CASSGNGANVLTF.

The chain uses TRBV5-3 and TRBJ2-4, with TRBD1 matching 10 bases. TRBV5-3 is assigned to the ORF class and has an uncertain function. Losses at the gene ends were 4 bases for V and 3 bases for J; bases not matched to a gene: 7. The CDR3 is made up of 16 amino acids. In DNA form, the CDR3 reads TGTGCCAGAAGCCTAGACCGGGACAGGGGCAAAAACATTCAGTACTTC. Translating it yields CARSLDRDRGKNIQYF.

The chain couples TRBV7-2 to TRBJ1-1; a possible D gene is TRBD1 (6 bases). The length of the CDR3 is 13 residues. From germline, CDR1 is SGHTA and CDR2 FQGNSA. The V gene lost 3 bases and the J gene lost 5 bases, with 10 bases spanning the gap. CDR3 DNA: TGTGCCAGCAGCTTTGGAGGACAGACTGAAGCTTTCTTT. This gives the protein CASSFGGQTEAFF.